The sequence of this T cell receptor (beta chain) was determined in a study of regulatory T cells in long-lasting Graves disease. HTBI primers from iRepertoire and Arm-PCR of CDR3 regions yielded the TCR beta libraries. Via MiXCR, TCRdb re-called the multiplex PCR reads, giving one row per CDR3 protein. The sample carries 440,000 or so distinct CDR3 sequences, about 17% recorded once. Study outcomes and limitations: Comparison showed that persistent patients shared more public clonotypes (over 2,500) than new patients (approximately 870).

Time point indicated: newly diagnosed GD, antithyroid drugs for less than 3 months. TCR sequences were obtained from RNA taken from PBMCs. Comment on this clonotype: Its antigen is not known.

Per germline, CDR1 SQVTM and CDR2 ANQGSEA. Trimming left V 7 bases short and J 1 base short, with 5 bases between. This CDR3 comprises 10 residues. These data were also reused for a study on T cells in Graves' hyperthyroidism and ophthalmopathy.

Specimen: peripheral blood mononuclear cells (PBMCs), collected at new diagnosis, from a patient treated with antithyroid drugs. This chain joins TRBV29-1 and TRBJ2-7, with D hard to call. This receptor was obtained from a woman in her twenties or thirties with Graves disease. This CDR3 reads CSALSYEQYF. For the CDR3, the DNA is TGCAGCGCGCTTTCCTACGAGCAGTACTTC.